The 24 T cell receptor beta chains in this list originate from one sample, sequenced in a study of shared T cell receptors in the human thymus. TCRdb keeps only in-frame clones here, not all; method: immunoSEQ multiplex PCR. The table has roughly 700,000 clones, 88% seen once; the top ten hold about 0.01%. The sample was also reused in another study, on human thymus T cells.

What was sequenced was thymocytes. All receptors come from a boy younger than two with a congenital heart defect.

The V gene is TRBV28, the J gene TRBJ1-5, with 7 bases fitting TRBD1. The CDR3 has 15 residues. Unmatched junction bases numbered 7, after V lost 5 bases and J lost 3 bases. CDR1 is MDHEN and CDR2 is SYDVKM in the germline V gene. The CDR3 loop reads CASSPDRVANQPQHF. CDR3 bases: TGTGCCAGCAGTCCCGACAGGGTCGCCAATCAGCCCCAGCATTTT.

This sequence joins TRBV7-2 and TRBJ2-3; TRBD1 aligns across 8 bases. CDR1 is SGHTA, CDR2 FQGNSA, per germline. CDR3 length: 16 amino acids. V dropped 6 bases and J dropped 2; count of bases not matched to a gene: 10. The CDR3 spells CASSFTGGFPTDTQYF. In nucleotides, the CDR3 is TGTGCCAGCAGTTTCACAGGGGGATTCCCCACAGATACGCAGTATTTT.

The chain employs TRBV7-2 and TRBJ2-7, with 7 bases that match TRBD2. This CDR3 contains 14 residues. The germline V gene encodes CDR1 SGHTA and CDR2 FQGNSA. The junction had 6 bases not matched to a gene; V was cut back by 5 bases and J by 2 bases. CDR3 protein: CASSRSSGPYEQYF. The CDR3 DNA reads TGTGCCAGCAGCCGATCTAGCGGCCCCTACGAGCAGTACTTC.

CDR3 loop: CASSGGQRERTDTQYF. Here the CDR3 DNA reads TGTGCCAGCAGTGGGGGACAGCGGGAGAGAACAGATACGCAGTATTTT. V gene TRBV6-1 combines with J gene TRBJ2-3; D is possibly TRBD2 (8 bases). This CDR3 is built from 16 residues. Germline V gene lookup returns CDR1 MNHNS and CDR2 SASEGT. The V gene lost 4 bases and the J gene lost 3 bases, with 17 bases spanning the gap.

The V call is TRBV7-2, the J call TRBJ1-2; TRBD1 agrees at 10 bases. J gave up 5 bases and V 1 base, and 7 bases lay outside the gene matches. The germline V gene has CDR1 SGHTA and CDR2 FQGNSA. This CDR3 spans 16 amino acids. CDR3 nucleotides: TGTGCCAGCAGCTTAGGCCCCCGGGACAGGGGTTATGGCTACACCTTC. It specifies CASSLGPRDRGYGYTF.

The genes are TRBV7-2 and TRBJ2-1; TRBD1 might be the D (5 bases). Germline V gives CDR1 SGHTA, CDR2 FQGNSA. The CDR3 spans 15 residues. V was pared by 5 bases and J by 9 bases, with 20 bases between. The CDR3: CASSPQGPLACEQFF. As DNA, the CDR3 is TGTGCCAGCAGCCCCCAGGGTCCCCTGGCTTGTGAGCAGTTCTTC.

The chain carries TRBV11-3 and TRBJ1-1; TRBD1 matches 9 bases. V lost 4 bases, J lost 4 bases, and 4 bases stayed unmatched. The CDR3 runs 14 residues. Germline V gives CDR1 SGHNT, CDR2 YENEEA. The DNA of the CDR3 is TGTGCCAGCAGCTCGGGGACAGGGTGCACTGAAGCTTTCTTT. It is translated as CASSSGTGCTEAFF. Filled out from reference TRBV11-3 and TRBJ1-1, the complete variable domain reads EAGVVQSPRYKIIEKKQPVAFWCNPISGHNTLYWYLQNLGQGPELLIRYENEEAVDDSQLPKDRFSAERLKGVDSTLKIQPAELGDSAVYLCASSSGTGCTEAFFGQGTRLTVV.

The chain has TRBV9 and TRBJ1-2; D unclear. CDR3 length: 15 amino acids. The germline gives CDR1 SGDLS, CDR2 YYNGEE. V shed 0 bases and J shed 6 bases, with 15 bases lying between them. CDR3 amino acids: CASSVATPTLDGYTF. CDR3 sequence (DNA): TGTGCCAGCAGCGTAGCTACGCCCACTTTGGATGGCTACACCTTC.

The J gene is TRBJ1-4, the V gene TRBV14; the match to TRBD1 covers 7 bases. The CDR3 spans 17 residues. Per the germline V gene, CDR1 is SGHDN and CDR2 is FVKESK. Trimming took 1 base from V and 6 from J; bases not matched to a gene: 11. CDR3 nucleotides: TGTGCCAGCAGCCAAGGTGCCGACAGGGCCCCTGATGAAAAACTGTTTTTT. It encodes CASSQGADRAPDEKLFF.

This chain connects TRBV14 to TRBJ1-2; D remains ambiguous. The germline gives CDR1 SGHDN, CDR2 FVKESK. V was trimmed by 4 bases and J by 2 bases, leaving 8 bases between them. This CDR3 comprises 13 residues. CDR3 amino acids: CASSPTRNYGYTF. The CDR3 DNA reads as TGTGCCAGCAGCCCGACACGAAACTATGGCTACACCTTC.

This clone was seen more than once but under ten times. V usage is TRBV4-2 and J usage is TRBJ2-7, with 16 bases lining up with TRBD2. Germline assignment: CDR1 LGHNA and CDR2 YNFKEQ. This CDR3 is built from 16 residues. The trim removed 4 bases at V and 3 bases at J, leaving 3 bases unmatched. For the CDR3, the DNA is TGTGCCAGCAGCCGCGGGACTAGCGGGAGGGACTACGAGCAGTACTTC. It translates to CASSRGTSGRDYEQYF.

The V and J genes are TRBV9 and TRBJ2-1; no clear D gene. This CDR3 has 16 residues. Germline assignment: CDR1 SGDLS and CDR2 YYNGEE. V was trimmed by 4 bases and J by 0 bases, leaving 14 bases between them. DNA for the CDR3: TGTGCCAGCAGCTCCCTAGGCCCCAGCTCCTACAATGAGCAGTTCTTC. Its protein product is CASSSLGPSSYNEQFF.

The chain joins TRBV29-1 to TRBJ1-1, with D uncertain. CDR3 length equals 13 residues. Germline V gene lookup returns CDR1 SQVTM and CDR2 ANQGSEA. Trimming cost V 0 bases and J 1 base, with 6 bases left between them. The CDR3 coding sequence is TGCAGCGTTGAAGATCACGGGAACACTGAAGCTTTCTTT. This translates into CSVEDHGNTEAFF.

V is TRBV28 and J is TRBJ1-2; D gene uncertain. The V and J ends lost 10 bases and 6 bases respectively, with 18 bases between them. Germline V gene data show CDR1 as MDHEN and CDR2 as SYDVKM. The CDR3 consists of 13 residues. The DNA for the CDR3 is TGTGCCACCTACCCTTGGAGGGCTCATGGCTACACCTTC. Amino acid sequence: CATYPWRAHGYTF.

The V and J genes are TRBV9 and TRBJ1-2; 8 bases are a match to TRBD1. The germline gives CDR1 SGDLS, CDR2 YYNGEE. This CDR3 is built from 14 residues. J was trimmed by 4 bases and V by 6 bases; bases with no gene match: 8. The CDR3 DNA reads TGTGCCAGCAACCGTGGACAGGGCGGCTATGGCTACACCTTC. Translation: CASNRGQGGYGYTF.

This chain connects TRBV10-1 to TRBJ2-1; perhaps TRBD2 as D (5 bases). The V gene's germline CDR1 is WNHNN and CDR2 SYGVQD (reference sequence). Trimming pared 6 bases from V and 3 bases from J, leaving 15 bases between. The CDR3 covers 15 residues. The CDR3: CASSAEGLGYNEQFF. The CDR3 nucleotides are TGCGCCAGCAGCGCGGAAGGACTGGGCTACAATGAGCAGTTCTTC.

The chain couples TRBV15 to TRBJ2-7, with 7 bases matching TRBD2. Losses at the gene ends were 0 bases for V and 0 bases for J; bases not matched to a gene: 11. CDR3 size: 18 residues. The germline gives CDR1 LNHNV, CDR2 YYDKDF (reference sequence). CDR3 DNA sequence: TGTGCCACCAGCAGAGATCCGCGGCTAGCGGCCTTCTCCTACGAGCAGTACTTC. The encoded protein is CATSRDPRLAAFSYEQYF. The whole variable domain, filled in from reference TRBV15 and TRBJ2-7, reads DAMVIQNPRYQVTQFGKPVTLSCSQTLNHNVMYWYQQKSSQAPKLLFHYYDKDFNNEADTPDNFQSRRPNTSFCFLDIRSPGLGDTAMYLCATSRDPRLAAFSYEQYFGPGTRLTVT.

The gene calls are TRBV19 and TRBJ1-5, with TRBD1 as a possible D gene (5 bases). In germline, CDR1 is LNHDA, CDR2 SQIVND (reference sequence). The CDR3 loop spans 18 amino acids. The V gene lost 1 base and the J gene lost 0 bases, with 16 bases spanning the gap. The CDR3 DNA sequence: TGTGCCAGTAGTATAGTCGACGGGGGAGGATATAGCAATCAGCCCCAGCATTTT. It specifies CASSIVDGGGYSNQPQHF.

This clone came up once. V gene TRBV28 combines with J gene TRBJ2-4, with 16 bases lining up with TRBD2. The CDR3 spans 23 residues. Germline-derived CDR1 and CDR2 are MDHEN and SYDVKM. V lost 4 bases, J lost 1 base, and 19 bases stayed unmatched. CDR3 residues: CASSSPGTPGTSGRESAKNIQYF. The CDR3 DNA reads as TGTGCCAGCAGTTCCCCCGGCACCCCCGGGACTAGCGGGAGGGAGTCGGCCAAAAACATTCAGTACTTC. The variable domain in full, with the rest retrieved from reference TRBV28 and TRBJ2-4, is DVKVTQSSRYLVKRTGEKVFLECVQDMDHENMFWYRQDPGLGLRLIYFSYDVKMKEKGDIPEGYSVSREKKERFSLILESASTNQTSMYLCASSSPGTPGTSGRESAKNIQYFGAGTRLSVL.

This sequence joins TRBV27 and TRBJ1-1; TRBD1 matches 10 bases. Germline values: CDR1 MNHEY, CDR2 SMNVEV (reference sequence). The CDR3 consists of 14 residues. V lost 1 base, J lost 6 bases, and 2 bases stayed unmatched. Written as DNA, the CDR3 is TGTGCCAGCAGTTTATTGGGGACAGGGGCTGAAGCTTTCTTT. Translation: CASSLLGTGAEAFF.

The gene calls are TRBV6-5 and TRBJ2-1; the D gene is possibly TRBD2 (6 bases). The CDR3 is 15 residues long. V was clipped by 0 bases and J by 7 bases, with 13 bases between them. The germline V gene has CDR1 MNHEY and CDR2 SVGAGI. Here the CDR3 DNA reads TGTGCCAGCAGTTACTCGCCTAGCGCAGGAAATGAGCAGTTCTTC. It specifies CASSYSPSAGNEQFF.

The V and J genes are TRBV27 and TRBJ2-1; perhaps TRBD1 as D (6 bases). V was shortened by 2 bases and J by 2 bases, with 19 bases between the two germline ends. Germline V CDR1 and CDR2: MNHEY, SMNVEV (reference sequence). The CDR3 has 18 residues. The CDR3 loop is CASSLHSMDSSPYNEQFF. Written as DNA, the CDR3 is TGTGCCAGCAGTTTACACAGTATGGACAGTTCCCCCTACAATGAGCAGTTCTTC.

The rearrangement joins TRBV5-5 to TRBJ2-7; D is possibly TRBD2 (6 bases). The CDR3 is 12 residues long. CDR1 and CDR2 from the germline V gene are SGHKS and YYEKEE (reference sequence). The V gene lost 3 bases and the J gene lost 6 bases, with 10 bases spanning the gap. CDR3 bases: TGTGCCAGCAGCTCGGGCGGGACCGAGCAGTACTTC. This encodes CASSSGGTEQYF.

The chain couples TRBV6-5 to TRBJ2-7; 7 nucleotides align to TRBD2. Germline CDR1 and CDR2: MNHEY and SVGAGI. Unmatched junction bases numbered 10, after V lost 2 bases and J lost 6 bases. The length of the CDR3 is 15 residues. The CDR3: CASSYRSGIGLEQYF. CDR3 DNA sequence: TGTGCCAGCAGTTACCGGAGCGGGATAGGCCTCGAGCAGTACTTC.